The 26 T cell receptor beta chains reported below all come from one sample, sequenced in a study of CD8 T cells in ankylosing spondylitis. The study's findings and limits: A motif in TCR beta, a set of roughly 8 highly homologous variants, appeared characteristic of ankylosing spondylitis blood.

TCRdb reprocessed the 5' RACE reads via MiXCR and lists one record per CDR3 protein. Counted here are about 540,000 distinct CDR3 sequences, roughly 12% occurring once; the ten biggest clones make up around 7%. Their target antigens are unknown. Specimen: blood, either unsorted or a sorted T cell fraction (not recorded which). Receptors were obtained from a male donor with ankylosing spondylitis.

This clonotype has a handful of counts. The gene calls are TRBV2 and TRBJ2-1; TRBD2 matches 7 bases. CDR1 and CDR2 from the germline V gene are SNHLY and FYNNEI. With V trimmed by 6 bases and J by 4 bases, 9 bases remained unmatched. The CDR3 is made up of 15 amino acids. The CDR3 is CASRGIGEGYNEQFF. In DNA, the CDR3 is TGTGCCAGCAGGGGCATTGGGGAGGGATACAATGAGCAGTTCTTC.

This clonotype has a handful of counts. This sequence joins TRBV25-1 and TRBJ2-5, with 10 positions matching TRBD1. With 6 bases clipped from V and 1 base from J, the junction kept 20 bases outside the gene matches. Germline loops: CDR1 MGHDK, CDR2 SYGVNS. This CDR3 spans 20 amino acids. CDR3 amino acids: CASSTPAGRQGALTQETQYF. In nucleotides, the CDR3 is TGTGCCAGCAGCACACCCGCGGGGAGACAGGGGGCGCTGACCCAAGAGACCCAGTACTTC.

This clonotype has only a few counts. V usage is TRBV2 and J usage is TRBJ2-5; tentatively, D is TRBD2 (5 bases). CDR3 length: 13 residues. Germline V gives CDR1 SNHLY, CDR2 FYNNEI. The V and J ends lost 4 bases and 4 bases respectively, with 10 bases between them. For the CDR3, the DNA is TGTGCCAGCAGTGCAGACTACCCAGAGACCCAGTACTTC. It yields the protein CASSADYPETQYF.

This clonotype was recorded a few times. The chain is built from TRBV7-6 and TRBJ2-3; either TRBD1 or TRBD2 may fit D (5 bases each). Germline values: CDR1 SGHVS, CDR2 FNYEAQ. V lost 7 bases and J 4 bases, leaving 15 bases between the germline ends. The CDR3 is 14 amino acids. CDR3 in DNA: TGTGCCAGCACTACGGGACGCGTCGCAGATACGCAGTATTTT. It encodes CASTTGRVADTQYF. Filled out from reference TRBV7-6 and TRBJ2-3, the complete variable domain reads GAGVSQSPRYKVTKRGQDVALRCDPISGHVSLYWYRQALGQGPEFLTYFNYEAQQDKSGLPNDRFSAERPEGSISTLTIQRTEQRDSAMYRCASTTGRVADTQYFGPGTRLTVL.

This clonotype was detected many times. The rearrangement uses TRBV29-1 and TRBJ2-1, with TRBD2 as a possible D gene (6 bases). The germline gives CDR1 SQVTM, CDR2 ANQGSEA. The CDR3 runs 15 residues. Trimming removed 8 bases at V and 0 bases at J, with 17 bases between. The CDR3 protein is CSSDAGTSSYNEQFF. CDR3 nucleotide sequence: TGCAGCTCAGACGCGGGAACGAGCTCCTACAATGAGCAGTTCTTC.

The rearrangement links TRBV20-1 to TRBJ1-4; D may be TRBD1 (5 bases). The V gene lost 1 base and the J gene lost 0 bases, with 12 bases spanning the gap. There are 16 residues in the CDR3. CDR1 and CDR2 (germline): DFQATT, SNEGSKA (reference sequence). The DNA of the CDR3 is TGCAGTGCTAGAGGTTACCAGGGAGCAACTAATGAAAAACTGTTTTTT. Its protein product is CSARGYQGATNEKLFF.

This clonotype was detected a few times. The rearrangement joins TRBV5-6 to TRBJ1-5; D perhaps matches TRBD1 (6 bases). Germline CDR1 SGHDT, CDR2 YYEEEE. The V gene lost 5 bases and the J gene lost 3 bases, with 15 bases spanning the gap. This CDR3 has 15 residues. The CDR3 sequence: CASSPGVEDNQPQHF. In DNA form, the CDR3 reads TGTGCCAGCAGTCCAGGGGTAGAGGACAATCAGCCCCAGCATTTT.

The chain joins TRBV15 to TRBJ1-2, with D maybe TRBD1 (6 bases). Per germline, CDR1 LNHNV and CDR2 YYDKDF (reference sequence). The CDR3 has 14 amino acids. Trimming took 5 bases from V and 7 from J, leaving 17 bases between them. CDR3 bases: TGTGCCACCAGCCGAACCAACAGGGATACTGGCTACACCTTC. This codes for CATSRTNRDTGYTF.

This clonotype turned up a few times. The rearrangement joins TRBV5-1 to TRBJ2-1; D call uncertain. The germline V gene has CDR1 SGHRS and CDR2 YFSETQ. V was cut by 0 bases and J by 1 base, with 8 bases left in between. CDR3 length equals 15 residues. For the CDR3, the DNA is TGCGCCAGCAGCTTGGTTAGAAGGTCCTACAATGAGCAGTTCTTC. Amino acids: CASSLVRRSYNEQFF.

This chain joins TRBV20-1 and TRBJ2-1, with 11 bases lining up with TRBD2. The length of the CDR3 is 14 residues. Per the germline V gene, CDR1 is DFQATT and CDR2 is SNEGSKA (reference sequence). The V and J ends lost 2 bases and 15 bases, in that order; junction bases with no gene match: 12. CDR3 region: CSARPRGTSGSRFF. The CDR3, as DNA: TGCAGTGCTAGACCAAGGGGTACTAGCGGGAGCAGGTTCTTC.

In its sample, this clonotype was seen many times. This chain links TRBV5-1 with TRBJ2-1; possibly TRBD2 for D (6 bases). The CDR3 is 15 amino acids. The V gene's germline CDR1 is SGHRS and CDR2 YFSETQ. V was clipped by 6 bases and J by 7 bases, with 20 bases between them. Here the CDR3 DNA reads TGCGCCAGCACCTGGGGGGATCTTAGGGTAAATGAGCAGTTCTTC. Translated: CASTWGDLRVNEQFF. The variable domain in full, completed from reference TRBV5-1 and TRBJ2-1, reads KAGVTQTPRYLIKTRGQQVTLSCSPISGHRSVSWYQQTPGQGLQFLFEYFSETQRNKGNFPGRFSGRQFSNSRSEMNVSTLELGDSALYLCASTWGDLRVNEQFFGPGTRLTVL.

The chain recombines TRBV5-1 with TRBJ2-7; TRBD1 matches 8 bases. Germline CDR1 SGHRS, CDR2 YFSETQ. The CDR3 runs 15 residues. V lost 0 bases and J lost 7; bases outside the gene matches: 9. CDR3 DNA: TGCGCCAGCAGCTTGGCCGGGACAGGTGCTGAAGAGCAGTACTTC. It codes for CASSLAGTGAEEQYF.

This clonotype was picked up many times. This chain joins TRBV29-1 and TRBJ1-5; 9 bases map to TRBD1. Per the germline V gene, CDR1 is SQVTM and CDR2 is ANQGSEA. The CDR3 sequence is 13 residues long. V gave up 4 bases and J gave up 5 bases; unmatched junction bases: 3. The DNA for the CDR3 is TGCAGCGTTGCGGGACAGGGTGATCAGCCCCAGCATTTT. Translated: CSVAGQGDQPQHF.

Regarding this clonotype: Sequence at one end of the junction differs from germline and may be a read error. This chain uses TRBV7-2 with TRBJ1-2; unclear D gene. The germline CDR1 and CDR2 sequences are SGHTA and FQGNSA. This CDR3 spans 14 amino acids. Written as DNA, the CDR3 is TGTGCCAGCACCTTAGCGGCATTCCGCTATGGCTACACCTTC. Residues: CASTLAAFRYGYTF.

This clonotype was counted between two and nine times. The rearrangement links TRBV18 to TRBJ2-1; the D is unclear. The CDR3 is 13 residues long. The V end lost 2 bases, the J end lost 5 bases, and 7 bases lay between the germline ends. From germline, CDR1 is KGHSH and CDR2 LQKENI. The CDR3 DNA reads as TGTGCCAGCTCACCATTAGAGAACAATGAGCAGTTCTTC. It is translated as CASSPLENNEQFF.

CDR3 protein: CASLSSRADLTDTQYF. The CDR3 DNA follows: TGTGCCAGCCTTTCCTCCAGAGCGGACCTCACAGATACGCAGTATTTT. The rearrangement uses TRBV6-2 or TRBV6-3 and TRBJ2-3; possibly TRBD2 for D (5 bases). Germline CDR1 MNHEY, CDR2 SVGEGT. Trimming took off 8 bases at V and 2 bases at J, with 20 bases between the two ends. There are 16 residues in the CDR3.

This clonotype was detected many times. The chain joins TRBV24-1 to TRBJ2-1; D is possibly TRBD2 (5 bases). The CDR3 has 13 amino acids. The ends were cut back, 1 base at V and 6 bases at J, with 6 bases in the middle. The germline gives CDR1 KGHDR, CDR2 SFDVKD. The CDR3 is CATSDLRGNEQFF. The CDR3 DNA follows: TGTGCCACCAGTGATTTACGGGGCAATGAGCAGTTCTTC.

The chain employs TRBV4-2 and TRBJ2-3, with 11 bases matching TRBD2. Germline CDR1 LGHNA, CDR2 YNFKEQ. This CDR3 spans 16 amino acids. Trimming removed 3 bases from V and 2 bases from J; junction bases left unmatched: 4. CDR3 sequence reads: CASSHVGLADTDTQYF. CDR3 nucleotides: TGTGCCAGCAGCCATGTGGGACTAGCGGACACAGATACGCAGTATTTT.

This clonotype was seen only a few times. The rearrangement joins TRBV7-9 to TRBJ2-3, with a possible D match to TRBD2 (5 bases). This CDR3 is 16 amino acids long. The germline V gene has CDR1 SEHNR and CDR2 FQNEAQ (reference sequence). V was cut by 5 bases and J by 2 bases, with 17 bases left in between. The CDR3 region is CASSHGVLGFTDTQYF. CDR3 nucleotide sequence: TGTGCCAGCAGCCATGGAGTACTAGGGTTCACAGATACGCAGTATTTT.

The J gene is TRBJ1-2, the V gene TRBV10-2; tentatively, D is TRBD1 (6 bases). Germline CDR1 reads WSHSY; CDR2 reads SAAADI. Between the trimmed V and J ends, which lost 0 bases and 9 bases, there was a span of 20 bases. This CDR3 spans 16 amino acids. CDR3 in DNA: TGCGCCAGCAGTGAGTCGGGTGGACAGCCTTCCGCTAGCTACACCTTC. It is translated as CASSESGGQPSASYTF.

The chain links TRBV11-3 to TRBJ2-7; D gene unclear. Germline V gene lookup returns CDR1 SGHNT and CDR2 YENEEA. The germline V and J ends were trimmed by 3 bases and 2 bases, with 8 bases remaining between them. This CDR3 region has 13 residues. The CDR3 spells CASSLWQTYEQYV. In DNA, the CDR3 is TGTGCCAGCAGCTTGTGGCAGACCTACGAGCAGTACGTC.

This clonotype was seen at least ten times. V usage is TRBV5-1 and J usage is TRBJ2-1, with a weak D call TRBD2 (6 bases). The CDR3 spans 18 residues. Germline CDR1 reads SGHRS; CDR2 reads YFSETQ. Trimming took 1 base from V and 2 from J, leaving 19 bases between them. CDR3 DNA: TGCGCCAGCAGCTTGCACGGGACCAGTTGGGGGGCCTACAATGAGCAGTTCTTC. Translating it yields CASSLHGTSWGAYNEQFF.

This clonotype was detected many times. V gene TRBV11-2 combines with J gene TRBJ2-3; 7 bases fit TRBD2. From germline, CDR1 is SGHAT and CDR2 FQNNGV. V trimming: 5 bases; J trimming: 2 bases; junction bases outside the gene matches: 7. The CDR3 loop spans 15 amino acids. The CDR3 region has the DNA TGTGCCAGCAGCATGACTAGCCGAGACACAGATACGCAGTATTTT. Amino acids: CASSMTSRDTDTQYF. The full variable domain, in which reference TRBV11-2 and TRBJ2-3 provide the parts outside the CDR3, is EAGVAQSPRYKIIEKRQSVAFWCNPISGHATLYWYQQILGQGPKLLIQFQNNGVVDDSQLPKDRFSAERLKGVDSTLKIQPAKLEDSAVYLCASSMTSRDTDTQYFGPGTRLTVL.

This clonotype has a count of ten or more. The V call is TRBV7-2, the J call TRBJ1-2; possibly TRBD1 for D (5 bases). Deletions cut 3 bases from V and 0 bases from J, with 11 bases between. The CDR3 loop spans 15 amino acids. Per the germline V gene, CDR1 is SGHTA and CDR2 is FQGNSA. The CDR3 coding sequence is TGTGCCAGCAGCTTGGGGAGGGGAGCTAACTATGGCTACACCTTC. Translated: CASSLGRGANYGYTF.

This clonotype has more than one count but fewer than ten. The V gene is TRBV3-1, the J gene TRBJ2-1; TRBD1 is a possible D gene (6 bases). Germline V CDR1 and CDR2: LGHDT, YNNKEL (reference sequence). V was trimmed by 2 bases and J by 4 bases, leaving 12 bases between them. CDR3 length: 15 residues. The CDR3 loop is CASSQSPGVYNEQFF. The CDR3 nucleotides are TGTGCCAGCAGCCAATCTCCAGGGGTTTACAATGAGCAGTTCTTC.

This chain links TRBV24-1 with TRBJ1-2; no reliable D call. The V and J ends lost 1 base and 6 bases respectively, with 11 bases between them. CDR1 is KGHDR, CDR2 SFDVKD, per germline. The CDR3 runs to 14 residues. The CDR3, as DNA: TGTGCCACCAGTGATTTCCCCCGGGCCGATGGCTACACCTTC. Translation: CATSDFPRADGYTF.